This TCR beta chain emerged from a study of blood T cell repertoires in COVID-19. Study-level background: The study drew acute and convalescent COVID-19 samples from the United States, Italy and Spain. The analysed material was cDNA or gDNA that came from T cells, B-cell-depleted T cells, or PBMCs.

This CDR3 is built from 12 residues. The V end lost 8 bases, the J end lost 6 bases, and 13 bases lay between the germline ends. In the original analysis: Reference gene primer amplification yielded estimated nucleated cell counts. Sequencing was performed with immunoSEQ multiplex PCR; in TCRdb, only in-frame clones are kept and a portion is missing. V, J and clone size were drawn from that table, and D and trimming were deduced from the DNA. This table holds fewer than 40,000 clones, about three quarters found once. The TCR was taken from a man aged 60 to 75 with active COVID-19. The J gene is TRBJ1-1, the V gene TRBV12-3 or TRBV12-4, with D perhaps matching TRBD1 (6 bases). Sequenced input: peripheral blood. CDR3 loop: CASGTQGPEAFF. DNA for the CDR3: TGTGCCAGCGGAACACAGGGCCCTGAAGCTTTCTTT.